These 28 T cell receptor beta chains were all obtained from the same sample, sequenced in a study of T cell responses to AZD1222 COVID-19 vaccine (dated by TCRdb to the early 2020s). Libraries were built with the immunoSEQ multiplex PCR assay. This is the immuneACCESS table as TCRdb keeps it, with only in-frame sequences that have V and J called. A part of the clones is gone; compared with another copy, unresolved V genes explain less than half, and the rest is unexplained. The sample includes roughly 110,000 clones, with around 87% observed a single time. Together, the top ten hold around 4.4% of the sample. The sample's time point, from its label and the paper: baseline before first vaccination. Material: peripheral blood, obtained on day 0 of AZD1222 vaccination. The source is an adult in good health.

The V gene is TRBV9, the J gene TRBJ2-3, with 8 bases identical to TRBD2. CDR3 length: 16 amino acids. V shed 0 bases, J shed 4 bases, and the junction held 7 bases outside the gene matches. Germline-derived CDR1 and CDR2 are SGDLS and YYNGEE. CDR3 protein: CASSVVGRGGPDTQYF. In DNA form, the CDR3 reads TGTGCCAGCAGCGTAGTTGGACGGGGGGGGCCAGATACGCAGTATTTT.

This chain joins TRBV30 and TRBJ1-2; 9 nucleotides line up with TRBD1. The trim removed 4 bases at V and 7 bases at J, leaving 7 bases unmatched. The CDR3 is 13 amino acids. The germline gives CDR1 GTSNPN, CDR2 SVGIG (reference sequence). CDR3: CAWIGTGLGGYTF. Written as DNA, the CDR3 is TGTGCCTGGATCGGGACAGGGTTGGGTGGCTACACCTTC.

The chain recombines TRBV4-2 with TRBJ2-1, with D perhaps being TRBD1 or TRBD2 (6 bases each). The CDR3 is 15 residues long. V lost 4 bases to trimming and J lost 4 bases, with 14 bases between them. CDR1 is LGHNA, CDR2 YNFKEQ, per germline. In DNA form, the CDR3 reads TGTGCCAGCAGCCCGGGGGCGGAGGCTTACAATGAGCAGTTCTTC. It specifies CASSPGAEAYNEQFF.

The rearrangement uses TRBV19 and TRBJ2-3, with TRBD2 matching over 9 bases. This CDR3 has 14 amino acids. The ends lost 4 bases at V and 5 bases at J; junction bases unmatched: 4. Germline V gives CDR1 LNHDA, CDR2 SQIVND (reference sequence). CDR3 protein: CASSKGLALDTQYF. The CDR3, as DNA: TGTGCCAGTAGTAAGGGACTAGCCTTAGATACGCAGTATTTT. Combining the CDR3 with reference TRBV19 and TRBJ2-3 gives the whole variable domain DGGITQSPKYLFRKEGQNVTLSCEQNLNHDAMYWYRQDPGQGLRLIYYSQIVNDFQKGDIAEGYSVSREKKESFPLTVTSAQKNPTAFYLCASSKGLALDTQYFGPGTRLTVL.

The rearrangement joins TRBV6-5 to TRBJ2-2; the D gene is possibly TRBD1 (6 bases). The CDR3 totals 15 residues. The germline V gene has CDR1 MNHEY and CDR2 SVGAGI. Trimming left V 5 bases short and J 0 bases short, with 10 bases between. CDR3 DNA: TGTGCCAGCAGTCTAACAGGGTCGAACACCGGGGAGCTGTTTTTT. Translated: CASSLTGSNTGELFF.

The V call is TRBV6-5, the J call TRBJ1-1; D not certain. Trimming cost V 7 bases and J 2 bases, with 11 bases left between them. Germline CDR1 is MNHEY and CDR2 is SVGAGI. The CDR3 runs to 13 residues. CDR3 sequence (DNA): TGTGCCAGCATGGGTCACAGAAACACTGAAGCTTTCTTT. This encodes CASMGHRNTEAFF.

This chain uses TRBV18 with TRBJ2-7; either TRBD1 or TRBD2 may fit D (5 bases each). There are 14 residues in the CDR3. Trimming pared 5 bases from V and 2 bases from J, leaving 13 bases between. CDR1 and CDR2 from the germline V gene are KGHSH and LQKENI. DNA of the CDR3: TGTGCCAGCTCATCCCGACAGCGGCCCTACGAGCAGTACTTC. Translation gives CASSSRQRPYEQYF.

The chain is built from TRBV7-2 and TRBJ1-3, with D uncertain. Germline CDR1 and CDR2: SGHTA and FQGNSA. Trimming left V 3 bases short and J 3 bases short, with 9 bases between. The CDR3 loop spans 14 amino acids. The CDR3: CASSFARIGNTIYF. CDR3 nucleotides: TGTGCCAGCAGCTTTGCGAGGATTGGAAACACCATATATTTT.

This chain joins TRBV11-3 and TRBJ2-7; D unclear. Germline CDR1 SGHNT, CDR2 YENEEA. The CDR3 has 13 amino acids. Trimming took 8 bases from V and 6 from J, leaving 17 bases between them. CDR3 region: CASGPRLGGEQYF. The CDR3 DNA follows: TGTGCCAGCGGGCCCCGGTTGGGCGGCGAGCAGTACTTC.

This clone was counted between two and nine times. The CDR3 region is CAISGDRGADNSPLHF. Written as DNA, the CDR3 is TGTGCCATCAGTGGAGACAGGGGCGCCGATAATTCACCCCTCCACTTT. The chain is built from TRBV10-3 and TRBJ1-6, with 8 bases lining up with TRBD1. The germline CDR1 and CDR2 sequences are ENHRY and SYGVKD. Trimming at V came to 4 bases and at J to 5 bases, leaving 7 bases not matched to a gene. The length of the CDR3 is 16 residues.

This chain uses TRBV3-1 (or the pseudogene TRBV3-2) with TRBJ1-2; unclear D gene. CDR1 and CDR2 from the germline V gene are LGHDT and YNNKEL (reference sequence). This CDR3 is built from 11 residues. The V end lost 4 bases, the J end lost 2 bases, and 2 bases lay between the germline ends. In DNA form, the CDR3 reads TGTGCCAGCAGCCTAAACTATGGCTACACCTTC. Translated: CASSLNYGYTF.

The chain uses TRBV7-9 and TRBJ1-4; no reliable D call. In germline, CDR1 is SEHNR, CDR2 FQNEAQ (reference sequence). Trimming cost V 2 bases and J 5 bases, with 3 bases left between them. The CDR3 length is 12 residues. Here the CDR3 reads CASSLINEKLFF. The DNA for the CDR3 is TGTGCCAGCAGCTTAATAAATGAAAAACTGTTTTTT.

This chain connects TRBV7-9 to TRBJ1-1; D remains unclear. CDR3 length: 14 residues. Germline V lookup: CDR1 SEHNR, CDR2 FQNEAQ (reference sequence). V dropped 8 bases and J dropped 2 bases, with 15 bases sitting between them. CDR3 region: CASHVSGVNTEAFF. DNA of the CDR3: TGTGCCAGCCATGTGAGCGGCGTTAACACTGAAGCTTTCTTT. Full variable domain (missing parts from reference TRBV7-9 and TRBJ1-1): DTGVSQNPRHKITKRGQNVTFRCDPISEHNRLYWYRQTLGQGPEFLTYFQNEAQLEKSRLLSDRFSAERPKGSFSTLEIQRTEQGDSAMYLCASHVSGVNTEAFFGQGTRLTVV.

The table lists this clone with a few counts. V and J are TRBV14 and TRBJ1-5; D unclear. CDR3 length equals 13 residues. Trimming removed 4 bases at V and 5 bases at J, with 9 bases between. Germline V gene sequence: CDR1 SGHDN, CDR2 FVKESK. DNA of the CDR3: TGTGCCAGCAGCCGCCAATACGATCAGCCCCAGCATTTT. Protein sequence: CASSRQYDQPQHF.

The V and J genes are TRBV27 and TRBJ2-4; D might be TRBD1 or TRBD2, each matching 5 bases. Trimming left V 8 bases short and J 1 base short, with 9 bases between. This CDR3 contains 13 residues. CDR1 and CDR2 (germline): MNHEY, SMNVEV (reference sequence). CDR3 sequence reads: CASSWGAKNIQYF. The CDR3 region has the DNA TGTGCCAGCTCCTGGGGGGCCAAAAACATTCAGTACTTC.

The rearrangement links TRBV11-2 to TRBJ1-1; no reliable D call. V was trimmed by 11 bases and J by 0 bases, leaving 19 bases between them. The CDR3 covers 15 residues. Germline assignment: CDR1 SGHAT and CDR2 FQNNGV. The CDR3 DNA reads as TGTGCCTCCGTCAAACGAGGCCTAATGAACACTGAAGCTTTCTTT. Translation gives CASVKRGLMNTEAFF.

V usage is TRBV30 and J usage is TRBJ1-1; TRBD1 agrees at 11 bases. The CDR3 loop spans 16 amino acids. CDR1 GTSNPN and CDR2 SVGIG come from the germline V gene (reference sequence). Unmatched junction bases numbered 8, after V lost 2 bases and J lost 3 bases. CDR3 sequence reads: CAWSSTRDRGDTEAFF. CDR3 nucleotides: TGTGCCTGGAGTTCGACCCGGGACAGGGGGGACACTGAAGCTTTCTTT.

The chain is built from TRBV28 and TRBJ2-7, with 9 bases aligning to TRBD1. Germline V gene lookup returns CDR1 MDHEN and CDR2 SYDVKM. Unmatched junction bases numbered 10, after V lost 6 bases and J lost 4 bases. This CDR3 has 15 residues. The CDR3 sequence: CASRNRDRVGYEQYF. CDR3 DNA sequence: TGTGCCAGCAGAAACCGGGACAGGGTTGGTTACGAGCAGTACTTC.

The chain recombines TRBV6-5 with TRBJ1-2, with 8 bases that match TRBD1. CDR1 and CDR2 (germline): MNHEY, SVGAGI. V dropped 6 bases and J dropped 3; count of bases not matched to a gene: 3. The CDR3 loop spans 13 amino acids. CDR3 amino acids: CASSETGDYGYTF. CDR3 DNA sequence: TGTGCCAGCAGCGAGACAGGGGACTATGGCTACACCTTC.

This clone was detected only once. This chain links TRBV4-3 with TRBJ1-4; TRBD1 is a possible D gene (6 bases). Germline lookup yields CDR1 LGHNA and CDR2 YSLEER. This CDR3 region has 16 residues. V was pared by 0 bases and J by 4 bases, with 12 bases between. CDR3: CASSQDRGGLNEKLFF. The CDR3 DNA is TGCGCCAGCAGCCAAGATCGGGGGGGCCTTAATGAAAAACTGTTTTTT.

V gene TRBV7-2 combines with J gene TRBJ1-1, with a weak D call TRBD1 (6 bases). Germline CDR1 SGHTA, CDR2 FQGNSA. This CDR3 is built from 13 residues. V lost 4 bases to trimming and J lost 1 base, with 7 bases between them. The DNA of the CDR3 is TGTGCCAGCAGCTGGACAGAGAACACTGAAGCTTTCTTT. Amino acids: CASSWTENTEAFF.

The chain has TRBV28 and TRBJ2-3, with D unresolved. The V and J ends lost 4 bases and 7 bases respectively, with 15 bases between them. The CDR3 is 14 amino acids. Germline V lookup: CDR1 MDHEN, CDR2 SYDVKM. In nucleotides, the CDR3 is TGTGCCAGCAGTTCAAAACAATACCGCCATACGCAGTATTTT. This codes for CASSSKQYRHTQYF. Full variable domain (remainder filled in from reference TRBV28 and TRBJ2-3): DVKVTQSSRYLVKRTGEKVFLECVQDMDHENMFWYRQDPGLGLRLIYFSYDVKMKEKGDIPEGYSVSREKKERFSLILESASTNQTSMYLCASSSKQYRHTQYFGPGTRLTVL.

The chain carries TRBV4-3 and TRBJ2-6; D not certain. The CDR3 consists of 16 residues. Germline CDR1 and CDR2: LGHNA and YSLEER. The germline V and J ends were trimmed by 5 bases and 0 bases, with 11 bases remaining between them. The CDR3 DNA reads as TGCGCCAGCAGCGTGGACGGTAGCTCTGGGGCCAACGTCCTGACTTTC. Translating it yields CASSVDGSSGANVLTF.

The chain employs TRBV10-3 and TRBJ2-7; the D gene is possibly TRBD2 (6 bases). The CDR3 extends over 15 amino acids. V was shortened by 4 bases and J by 3 bases, with 16 bases between the two germline ends. Germline V gene sequence: CDR1 ENHRY, CDR2 SYGVKD. The CDR3 DNA is TGTGCCATCAGTGGACGACTAGAGAACCGCTACGAGCAGTACTTC. Its protein is CAISGRLENRYEQYF.

The V call is TRBV30, the J call TRBJ1-1; weak D call: TRBD1 (6 bases). The germline V and J ends were trimmed by 7 bases and 1 base, with 7 bases remaining between them. CDR3 size: 11 residues. Germline loops: CDR1 GTSNPN, CDR2 SVGIG (reference sequence). The CDR3 DNA sequence: TGTGCCTCGGGACAGAACACTGAAGCTTTCTTT. This codes for CASGQNTEAFF.

This chain links TRBV11-2 with TRBJ1-2; 9 bases are a match to TRBD1. Per germline, CDR1 SGHAT and CDR2 FQNNGV. The CDR3 length is 14 residues. The J segment lost 7 bases and the V segment lost 6 bases, leaving 9 bases of the junction unmatched. CDR3 amino acids: CASRLTGGTGGYTF. For the CDR3, the DNA is TGTGCCAGCAGGCTAACAGGGGGCACTGGTGGCTACACCTTC.

The V call is TRBV5-1, the J call TRBJ2-7, with D unresolved. This CDR3 spans 15 amino acids. The V and J ends lost 4 bases and 0 bases respectively, with 14 bases between them. CDR1 SGHRS and CDR2 YFSETQ come from the germline V gene. Here the CDR3 reads CASSAPRSGSYEQYF. In nucleotides, the CDR3 is TGCGCCAGCAGCGCCCCTAGGAGTGGCTCCTACGAGCAGTACTTC.

Only a few counts were recorded for this clone. The gene calls are TRBV5-6 and TRBJ1-5; D is uncertain. The CDR3 covers 12 residues. Trimming took off 0 bases at V and 7 bases at J, with 5 bases between the two ends. Germline V gene data show CDR1 as SGHDT and CDR2 as YYEEEE. CDR3 nucleotide sequence: TGTGCCAGCAGCTTGGACGGCCAGCCCCAGCATTTT. Translated, it gives CASSLDGQPQHF.